This T cell receptor (beta chain) originates from a study of blood T cell repertoires in COVID-19. Across the study: Nucleic acid was either cDNA or gDNA, and it came from T cells, B-cell-depleted T cells, or PBMCs.

Generated by immunoSEQ multiplex PCR, the TCRdb table keeps only in-frame clones and is missing some. The sample lists about 400,000 clones, 87% occurring once. This clone occurred once. Participant ages covered 18 to 89 years across some 25 US areas. The CDR3 loop spans 13 amino acids. Germline-derived CDR1 and CDR2 are SGDLS and YYNGEE. The V end was cut by 7 bases, the J end by 3 bases, with 11 bases between. This TCR derives from a woman aged 18-29 years with acute COVID-19. The sample comprised PBMCs or T cells enriched from blood (not recorded which). The chain employs TRBV9 and TRBJ1-5, with a possible D match to TRBD1 (5 bases). CDR3: CASSPGDNQPQHF. The DNA for the CDR3 is TGTGCCAGCTCTCCGGGGGACAATCAGCCCCAGCATTTT.